The following is a T cell receptor beta chain sequence with its context. Which antigen it targets is not known. No base qualities exist here, and no much larger clone lies one base off it. The sample belongs to a study of blood T cell repertoires in COVID-19 (dated by TCRdb to 2020 to 2022). Some background on the complete study: ImmuneRACE Cohort 3 recovered participants were defined by two consecutive negative NP/OP PCR tests, healthcare professional clearance, or symptom resolution. The collaborator samples originated in the United States, Italy and Spain and spanned the acute and convalescent phases of COVID-19. The material from the prospective study consisted of cDNA or gDNA derived from T cells, B-cell-depleted T cells, or PBMCs. The dataset comprised deeply sampled blood TCRbeta repertoires from subjects exposed to, actively infected with, or recovered from COVID-19. The repertoires were released in a freely available public database intended as a resource for research on the immune response to SARS-CoV-2. The samples were drawn from the first 160 participants of the ongoing ImmuneRACE study and from 950 to 1,500 subjects provided by 6 global collaborators. A de-identified subject ID, COVID-19 status, age in years and sex were almost always included in the sample metadata. Where available, HLA class I and class II types were obtained from metadata supplied by the sample provider rather than from assay-based typing. What the research found in general, with its limitations: Clinical and demographic metadata were provided uncurated, with the amount varying by source and participant.

Participants in the prospective study were aged 18 to 89 years, lived in 24 United States geographic areas, and enrolled through a virtual design. To assign participants to cohorts, the prospective study relied on clinical history that participants themselves reported in a screening survey and a study questionnaire. In the prospective study, whole blood, serum and a nasopharyngeal or oropharyngeal swab were collected from each participant by mobile phlebotomists. Over a roughly two-month period, participants in the prospective study had the option of providing additional blood draws and questionnaires. Prospective study blood samples were shipped either frozen or at room temperature before DNA extraction. The CDR3 spans 14 residues, from the cysteine through the phenylalanine. Here the CDR3 DNA is all that survives: 42 bases in frame from base 1. Trimming accounts for 2 bases at V and 2 bases at J, while the number of junction bases matched to no gene is 2. Reading the germline V gene (reference sequence) gives CDR1 SGHKS and CDR2 YYEKEE.

TCRbeta CDR3 regions were amplified from genomic DNA using the immunoSEQ Assay, a bias-controlled multiplex PCR. In the paper's pipeline: Within the assay, amplification of reference gene primers was used to estimate how many nucleated cells each sample contained. Sequence reads were collapsed and filtered to measure the absolute abundance of every unique TCRbeta CDR3 rearrangement. Productive Simpson clonality was computed per sample as the square root of Simpson's diversity index over productive rearrangements. TCRdb mirrors the immuneACCESS table, restricted to in-frame sequences. Some clones are absent from its copies; in checked studies, under half trace to an unresolved V gene, and the reason for the others is unknown. Clonal size and the V and J genes are those of that table, whereas D and trimming came from the DNA. Recorded for this sample are about 400,000 clones; around 87% of them occurred a single time. Clones ranked in the top ten supply around 2% of the sample.

Sequenced: PBMCs or T cells enriched from blood (not recorded which). This TCR derives from a man aged 40-50 years in a cohort exposed to, infected with or recovered from COVID-19 (not recorded which). The rearranged chain carries TRBV5-5 and TRBJ2-7; 9 middle bases align to TRBD1. The CDR3 region has the sequence CASSLRDRAYEQYF. The nucleotide sequence reads as follows: TGTGCCAGCAGCTTAAGGGACAGGGCCTACGAGCAGTACTTC. The full variable domain, completed from the reference TRBV5-5 and TRBJ2-7 proteins outside the CDR3, reads DAGVTQSPTHLIKTRGQQVTLRCSPISGHKSVSWYQQVLGQGPQFIFQYYEKEERGRGNFPDRFSARQFPNYSSELNVNALLLGDSALYLCASSLRDRAYEQYFGPGTRLTVT.